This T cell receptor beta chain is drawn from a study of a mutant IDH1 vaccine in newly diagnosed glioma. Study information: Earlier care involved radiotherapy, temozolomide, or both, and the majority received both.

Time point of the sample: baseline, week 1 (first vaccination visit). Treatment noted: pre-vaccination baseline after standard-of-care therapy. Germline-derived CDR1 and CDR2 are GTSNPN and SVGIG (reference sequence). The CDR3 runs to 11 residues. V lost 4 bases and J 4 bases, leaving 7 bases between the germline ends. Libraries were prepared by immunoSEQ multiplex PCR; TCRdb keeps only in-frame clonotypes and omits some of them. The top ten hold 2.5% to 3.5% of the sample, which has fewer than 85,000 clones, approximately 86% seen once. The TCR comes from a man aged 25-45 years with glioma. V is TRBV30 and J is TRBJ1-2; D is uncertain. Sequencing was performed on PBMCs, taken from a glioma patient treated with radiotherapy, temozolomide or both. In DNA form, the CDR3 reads TGTGCCTGGACGTCAGTCTATGGCTACACCTTC. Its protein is CAWTSVYGYTF.